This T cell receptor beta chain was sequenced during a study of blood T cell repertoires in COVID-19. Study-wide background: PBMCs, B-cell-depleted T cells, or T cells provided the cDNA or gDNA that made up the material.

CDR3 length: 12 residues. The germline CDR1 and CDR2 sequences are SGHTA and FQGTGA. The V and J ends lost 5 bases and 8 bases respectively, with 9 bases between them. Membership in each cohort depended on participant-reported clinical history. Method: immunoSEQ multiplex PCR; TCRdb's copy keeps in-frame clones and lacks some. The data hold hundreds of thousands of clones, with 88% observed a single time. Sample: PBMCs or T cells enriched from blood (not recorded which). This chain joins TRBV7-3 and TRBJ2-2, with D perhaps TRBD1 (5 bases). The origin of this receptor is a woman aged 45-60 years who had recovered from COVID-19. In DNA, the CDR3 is TGTGCCAGCAGCCAGGGTTCTGGGGAGCTGTTTTTT. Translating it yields CASSQGSGELFF.